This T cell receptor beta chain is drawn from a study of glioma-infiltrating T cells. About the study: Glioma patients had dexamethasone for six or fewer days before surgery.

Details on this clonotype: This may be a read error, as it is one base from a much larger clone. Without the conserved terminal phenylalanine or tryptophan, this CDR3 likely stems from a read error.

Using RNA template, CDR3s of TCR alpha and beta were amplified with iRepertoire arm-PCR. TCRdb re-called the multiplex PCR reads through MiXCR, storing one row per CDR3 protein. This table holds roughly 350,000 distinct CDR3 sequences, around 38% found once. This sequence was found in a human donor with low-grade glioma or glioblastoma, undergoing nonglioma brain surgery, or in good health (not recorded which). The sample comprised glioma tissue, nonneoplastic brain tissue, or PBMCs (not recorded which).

The CDR3 DNA is TGTGCCAGCAGCTCTCTAGCGCCGCTAGGCAATGAGCAGTTCCTC. It codes for CASSSLAPLGNEQFL. The chain couples TRBV7-2 to TRBJ2-1; D might be TRBD2 (6 bases). CDR1 and CDR2 from the germline V gene are SGHTA and FQGNSA. CDR3 size: 15 residues. V was shortened by 4 bases and J by 6 bases, with 16 bases between the two germline ends.